Reported below is one T cell receptor (beta chain). The V and J ends lost 4 bases and 3 bases, in that order; junction bases with no gene match: 3. This CDR3 region has 14 residues. Germline V gene lookup returns CDR1 LGHNA and CDR2 YSLEER. The data stem from a study of shared clonotypes between healthy human individuals. Using immunoSEQ multiplex PCR, the repertoire was profiled, and TCRdb retains in-frame clones only, with some absent. The sample lists some 1.5 million clones; about 96% were seen once. The source material was naive CD4+ T cells sorted from blood. The subset: CD45RA+ positively selected. V is TRBV4-3 and J is TRBJ2-3; TRBD2 aligns across 8 bases. This receptor was obtained from a man younger than 40 in good health. This CDR3 reads CASSRSGRTDTQYF. The CDR3 DNA follows: TGCGCCAGCAGCCGGAGCGGGAGAACAGATACGCAGTATTTT.